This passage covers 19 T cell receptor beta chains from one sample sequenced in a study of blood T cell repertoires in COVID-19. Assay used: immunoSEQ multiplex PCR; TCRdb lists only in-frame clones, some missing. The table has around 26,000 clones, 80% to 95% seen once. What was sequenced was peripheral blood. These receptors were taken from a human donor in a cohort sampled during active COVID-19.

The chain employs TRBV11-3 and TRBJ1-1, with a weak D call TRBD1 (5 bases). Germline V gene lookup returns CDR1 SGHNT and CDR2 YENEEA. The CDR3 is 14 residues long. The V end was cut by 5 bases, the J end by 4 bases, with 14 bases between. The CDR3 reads CASSLGGVGTEAFF. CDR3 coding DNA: TGTGCCAGCAGCCTGGGGGGGGTCGGCACTGAAGCTTTCTTT.

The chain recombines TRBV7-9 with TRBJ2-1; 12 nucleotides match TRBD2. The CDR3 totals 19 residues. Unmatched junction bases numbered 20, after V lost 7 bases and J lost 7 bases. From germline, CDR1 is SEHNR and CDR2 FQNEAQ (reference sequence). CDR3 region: CASTTFSSRLAGVHNEQFF. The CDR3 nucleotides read TGTGCCAGCACCACTTTCTCGTCCAGACTAGCGGGGGTTCATAATGAGCAGTTCTTC.

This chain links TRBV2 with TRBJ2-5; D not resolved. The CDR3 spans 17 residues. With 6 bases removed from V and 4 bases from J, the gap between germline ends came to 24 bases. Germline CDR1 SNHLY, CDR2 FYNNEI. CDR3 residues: CASREPAVVDPGETQYF. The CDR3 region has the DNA TGTGCCAGCAGAGAGCCGGCTGTCGTAGATCCGGGAGAGACCCAGTACTTC. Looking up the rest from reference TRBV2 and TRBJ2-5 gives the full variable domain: EPEVTQTPSHQVTQMGQEVILRCVPISNHLYFYWYRQILGQKVEFLVSFYNNEISEKSEIFDDQFSVERPDGSNFTLKIRSTKLEDSAMYFCASREPAVVDPGETQYFGPGTRLLVL.

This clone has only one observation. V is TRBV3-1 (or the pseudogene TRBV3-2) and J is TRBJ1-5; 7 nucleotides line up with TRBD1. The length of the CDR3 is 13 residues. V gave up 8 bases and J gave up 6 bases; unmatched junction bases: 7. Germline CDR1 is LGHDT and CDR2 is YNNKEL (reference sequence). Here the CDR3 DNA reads TGTGCCAGCTCCGAGGGGGCTCTTCAGCCCCAGCATTTT. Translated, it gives CASSEGALQPQHF.

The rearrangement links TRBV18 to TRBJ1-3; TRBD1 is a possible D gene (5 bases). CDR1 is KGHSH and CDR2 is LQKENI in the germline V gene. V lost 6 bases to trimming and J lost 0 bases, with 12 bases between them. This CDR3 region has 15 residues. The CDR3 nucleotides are TGTGCCAGCTCGCCAAACCAGGGCTCTGGAAACACCATATATTTT. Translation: CASSPNQGSGNTIYF.

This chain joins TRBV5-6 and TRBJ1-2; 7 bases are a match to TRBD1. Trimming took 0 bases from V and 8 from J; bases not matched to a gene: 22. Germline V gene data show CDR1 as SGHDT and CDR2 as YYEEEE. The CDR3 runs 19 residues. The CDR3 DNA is TGTGCCAGCAGCTTGGTAGGGGGCGCATCCAGGAGGGGATCTGGAGGCTACACCTTC. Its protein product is CASSLVGGASRRGSGGYTF.

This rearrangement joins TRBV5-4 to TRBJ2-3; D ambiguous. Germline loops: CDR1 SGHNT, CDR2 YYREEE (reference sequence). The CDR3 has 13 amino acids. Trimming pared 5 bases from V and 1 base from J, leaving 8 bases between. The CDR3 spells CASSPAGTDTQYF. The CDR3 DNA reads TGTGCCAGCAGTCCCGCGGGCACAGATACGCAGTATTTT.

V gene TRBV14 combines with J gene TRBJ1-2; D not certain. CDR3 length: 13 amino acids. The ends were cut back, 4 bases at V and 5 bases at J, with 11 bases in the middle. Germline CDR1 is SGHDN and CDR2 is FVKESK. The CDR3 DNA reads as TGTGCCAGCAGCCGGTCGGACTTTTATGGCTACACCTTC. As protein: CASSRSDFYGYTF.

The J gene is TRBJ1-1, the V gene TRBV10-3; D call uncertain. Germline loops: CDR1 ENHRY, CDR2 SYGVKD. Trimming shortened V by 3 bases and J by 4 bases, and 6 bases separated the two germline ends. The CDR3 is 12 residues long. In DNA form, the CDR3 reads TGTGCCATCAGTGATAAGCTCACTGAAGCTTTCTTT. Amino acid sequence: CAISDKLTEAFF.

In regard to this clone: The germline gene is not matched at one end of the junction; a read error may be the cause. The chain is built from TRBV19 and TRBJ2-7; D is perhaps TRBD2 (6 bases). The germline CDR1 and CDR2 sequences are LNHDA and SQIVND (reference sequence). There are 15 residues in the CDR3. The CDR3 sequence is CASSPWEVRSDEQYF. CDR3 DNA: TGTGCCAGTAGTCCGTGGGAGGTGCGCTCCGACGAGCAGTACTTC. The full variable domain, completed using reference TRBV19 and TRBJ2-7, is DGGITQSPKYLFRKEGQNVTLSCEQNLNHDAMYWYRQDPGQGLRLIYYSQIVNDFQKGDIAEGYSVSREKKESFPLTVTSAQKNPTAFYLCASSPWEVRSDEQYFGPGTRLTVT.

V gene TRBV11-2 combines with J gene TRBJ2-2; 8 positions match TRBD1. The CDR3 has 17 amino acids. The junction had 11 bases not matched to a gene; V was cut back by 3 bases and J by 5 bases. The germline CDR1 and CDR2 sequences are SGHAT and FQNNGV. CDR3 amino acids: CASSLRPGTGNTGELFF. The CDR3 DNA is TGTGCCAGCAGCTTGCGCCCCGGGACAGGAAATACCGGGGAGCTGTTTTTT.

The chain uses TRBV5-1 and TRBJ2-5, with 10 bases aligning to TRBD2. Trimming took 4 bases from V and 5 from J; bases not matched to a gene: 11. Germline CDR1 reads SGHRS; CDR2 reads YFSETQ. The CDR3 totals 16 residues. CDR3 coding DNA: TGCGCCAGCAGCCTAAGGACTAGCGGAGGGGTGGAGACCCAGTACTTC. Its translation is CASSLRTSGGVETQYF.

In nucleotides, the CDR3 is TGCAGTGCTAGTGGGCAGGGGGGCCCTGGTGGCTACACCTTC. Translation gives CSASGQGGPGGYTF. The chain is built from TRBV20-1 and TRBJ1-2, with 7 bases identical to TRBD1. Losses at the gene ends were 3 bases for V and 7 bases for J; bases not matched to a gene: 11. The germline gives CDR1 DFQATT, CDR2 SNEGSKA (reference sequence). The CDR3 runs 14 residues.

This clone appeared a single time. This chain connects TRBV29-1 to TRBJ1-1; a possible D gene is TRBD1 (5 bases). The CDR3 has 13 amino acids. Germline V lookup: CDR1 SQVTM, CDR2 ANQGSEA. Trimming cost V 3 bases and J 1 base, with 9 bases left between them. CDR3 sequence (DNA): TGCAGCGTTGACCGCCAGGGGAACACTGAAGCTTTCTTT. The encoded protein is CSVDRQGNTEAFF. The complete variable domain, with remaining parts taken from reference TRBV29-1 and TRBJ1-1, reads SAVISQKPSRDICQRGTSLTIQCQVDSQVTMMFWYRQQPGQSLTLIATANQGSEATYESGFVIDKFPISRPNLTFSTLTVSNMSPEDSSIYLCSVDRQGNTEAFFGQGTRLTVV.

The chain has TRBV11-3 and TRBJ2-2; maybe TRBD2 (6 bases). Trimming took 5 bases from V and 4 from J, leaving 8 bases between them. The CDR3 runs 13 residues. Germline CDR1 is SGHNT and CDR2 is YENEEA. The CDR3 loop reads CASSPAGTGELFF. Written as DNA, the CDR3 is TGTGCCAGCAGCCCAGCGGGCACCGGGGAGCTGTTTTTT.

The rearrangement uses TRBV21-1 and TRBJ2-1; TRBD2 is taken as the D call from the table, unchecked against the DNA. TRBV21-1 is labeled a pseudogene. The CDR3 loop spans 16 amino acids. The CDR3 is CASSKARGREDNEQFF. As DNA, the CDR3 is TGTGCCAGCAGCAAAGCGCGGGGGCGCGAGGACAATGAGCAGTTCTTC.

CDR3 region: CASSLVGTPLPYV. In DNA form, the CDR3 reads TGTGCCAGCAGCTTAGTGGGGACACCTTTACCGTACGTC. This chain links TRBV7-2 with TRBJ2-7, with D possibly TRBD1 on 6 matching bases. V dropped 1 base and J dropped 12 bases, with 16 bases sitting between them. CDR1 SGHTA and CDR2 FQGNSA come from the germline V gene. The length of the CDR3 is 13 residues.

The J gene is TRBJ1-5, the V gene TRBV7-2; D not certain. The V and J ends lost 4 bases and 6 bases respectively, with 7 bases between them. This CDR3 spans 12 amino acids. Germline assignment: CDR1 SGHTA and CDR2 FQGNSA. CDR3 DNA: TGTGCCAGCAGCTCCCCTTTTCAGCCCCAGCATTTT. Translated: CASSSPFQPQHF.

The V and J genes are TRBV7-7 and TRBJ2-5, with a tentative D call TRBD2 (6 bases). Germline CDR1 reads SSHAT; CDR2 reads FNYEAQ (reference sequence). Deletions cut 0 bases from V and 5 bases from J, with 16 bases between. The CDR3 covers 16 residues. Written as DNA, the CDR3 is TGTGCCAGCAGCTTAGCGAAAGGGACTCTTAAGGAGACCCAGTACTTC. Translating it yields CASSLAKGTLKETQYF.